A selection of T cell receptor beta chains follows, all from one sample in a study of human T cells and chemical hapten exposure. One entry per CDR3 protein, called by TCRdb with MiXCR from the RACE reads. The sample has around 100,000 distinct CDR3 sequences, more than 9.5% seen once; the top ten hold 3.5%. The specimen was whole blood, collected in connection with sensitization to the hapten diphenylcyclopropenone (DPC). These receptor sequences come from a woman aged 40 to 50 with alopecia areata. Some clones in this sample may be carry-over from other donors' samples. CDR3s include the opening cysteine and the closing phenylalanine or tryptophan. D genes are given only for firm matches. A row's size may be missing; if present it is once, few, many or a size class.

many,TRBV15,NA,TRBJ1-5,TGTGCCACCAGTCGGGGGCCCGGGGCGAATCAGCCCCAGCATTTT,CATSRGPGANQPQHF
many,TRBV7-2,NA,TRBJ2-3,TGTGCCAGCAGCTTAGGGGCAGGGCCCGGGGATACGCAGTATTTT,CASSLGAGPGDTQYF
many,TRBV5-6,TRBD2,TRBJ2-1,TGTGCCAGCAGCTTGGTGTGGCGGGGGGACCACAATGAGCAGTTCTTC,CASSLVWRGDHNEQFF
NA,TRBV4-1,NA,TRBJ2-2,TGCGCCAGCAGCCAAGAACTAGTCGGAACCGGGGAGCTGTTTTTT,CASSQELVGTGELFF
few,TRBV11-2,NA,TRBJ2-3,TGTGCCAGCAGCTTGAACCGAGGGATGGATAGCACAGATACGCAGTATTTT,CASSLNRGMDSTDTQYF
NA,TRBV6-2/TRBV6-3,NA,TRBJ1-5,TGTGCCAGCAGAAAAGAGCCGGGCAATCAGCCCCAGCATTTT,CASRKEPGNQPQHF
many,TRBV6-2/TRBV6-3,NA,TRBJ1-2,TGTGCCAGCAGTTACTCTACAGGGCCGGGCGGCTACACCTTC,CASSYSTGPGGYTF
few,TRBV6-2/TRBV6-3,NA,TRBJ2-4,TGTGCCAGCAGTTACCCCAAAAACATTCAGTACTTC,CASSYPKNIQYF
NA,TRBV19,TRBD1,TRBJ1-1,TGTGCCACTAGCCCCCGTTCAGGGGGGACTGAAGCTTTCTTT,CATSPRSGGTEAFF
few,TRBV20-1,TRBD1,TRBJ1-5,TGCAGTGCTAGACTTGGTGGGGCAGGGGGCGTCAATCAGCCCCAGCATTTT,CSARLGGAGGVNQPQHF
many,TRBV27,NA,TRBJ1-6,TGTGCCAGCAGTTTATCGCGGCCCTATAATTCACCCCTCCACTTT,CASSLSRPYNSPLHF
few,TRBV15,TRBD1,TRBJ1-2,TGTGCCACCAGCCCGGACAGGGATCGCTATGGCTACACCTTC,CATSPDRDRYGYTF
few,TRBV3-1,TRBD2,TRBJ2-1,TGTGCCAGCAGCCAAGAACTAGCGGGAGATCGTGAGCAGTTCTTC,CASSQELAGDREQFF
many,TRBV7-2,TRBD1,TRBJ2-5,TGTGCCAGCAGCTTAGACAGGGGAAGAACAGAGACCCAGTACTTC,CASSLDRGRTETQYF
few,TRBV5-5,NA,TRBJ1-5,TGTGCCAGCAGCTTTGGGGCAGCCGGCAATCAGCCCCAGCATTTT,CASSFGAAGNQPQHF
NA,TRBV3-1,NA,TRBJ2-7,TGTGCCAGCAGCCAAAGGCAGGGCCACGAGCAGTACTTC,CASSQRQGHEQYF
NA,TRBV3-1,NA,TRBJ2-4,TGTGCCAGCAGCTTCCGGGGGGCAGACATTCAGTACTTC,CASSFRGADIQYF
few,TRBV4-1,NA,TRBJ1-1,TGCGCCAGCAGCCAACGTGTCTACACTGAAGCTTTCTTT,CASSQRVYTEAFF
many,TRBV14,NA,TRBJ1-2,TGTGCCAGCAGCCAAGAATACTGGGACCAAGGGGATGGCTACACCTTC,CASSQEYWDQGDGYTF
many,TRBV2,NA,TRBJ1-1,TGTGCCAGCAGGCTGACAGTTGAAGCTTTCTTT,CASRLTVEAFF
few,TRBV15,NA,TRBJ2-7,TGTGCCACCAGCAAAATACGGACAGACTCCTACGAGCAGTACTTC,CATSKIRTDSYEQYF
NA,TRBV6-5,TRBD1,TRBJ2-3,TGTGCCAGCAGTTTCCCTGGGACAGGCGAGACAGATACGCAGTATTTT,CASSFPGTGETDTQYF
many,TRBV6-4,NA,TRBJ2-1,TGTGCCAGCAGTGACCTGTTCGGAGGAGATGAGCAGTTCTTC,CASSDLFGGDEQFF
few,TRBV7-9,TRBD1,TRBJ2-3,TGTGCCAGCAGCTCGGACAGGGCCACAGATACGCAGTATTTT,CASSSDRATDTQYF
few,TRBV6-4,TRBD2,TRBJ2-3,TGTGCCAGCAGTGACGGCGCGGGAGGGCGAAATACGCAGTATTTT,CASSDGAGGRNTQYF
many,TRBV30,NA,TRBJ2-7,TGTGCCTGGAGAAACACCTACGAGCAGTACTTC,CAWRNTYEQYF
many,TRBV11-2,NA,TRBJ1-5,TGTGCCAGCAGCCTCCAACCTCAGCAGCCCCAGCATTTT,CASSLQPQQPQHF
few,TRBV5-4,TRBD2,TRBJ2-1,TGTGCCAGCAGCCCGGGACTAGCTGGGCTAAGCTCCTACAATGAGCAGTTCTTC,CASSPGLAGLSSYNEQFF
NA,TRBV10-3,NA,TRBJ1-1,TGTGCCATCAGGCGGGGAGGGGACACCACTGAAGCTTTCTTT,CAIRRGGDTTEAFF
many,TRBV2,NA,TRBJ2-1,TGTGCCAGCAGTGTCCGGGGGCGAAGGGCTAGCGGATACAATGAGCAGTTCTTC,CASSVRGRRASGYNEQFF
NA,TRBV9,NA,TRBJ1-1,TGTGCCAGCAGCGTAGAGTTCGGTGAAGCTTTCTTT,CASSVEFGEAFF
few,TRBV5-1,TRBD1,TRBJ2-2,TGCGCCAGCAGCTTGGTTCAGGGGGCAACCGGGGAGCTGTTTTTT,CASSLVQGATGELFF
NA,TRBV7-2,NA,TRBJ2-3,TGTGCCAGCAGCTCGGGGTCCGGCCTCTCCGGCACAGATACGCAGTATTTT,CASSSGSGLSGTDTQYF
many,TRBV9,TRBD2,TRBJ2-3,TGTGCCAGCAGCGTACTCCCGACTAGCGGGGGGGCAGATACGCAGTATTTT,CASSVLPTSGGADTQYF
many,TRBV18,TRBD1,TRBJ2-1,TGTGCCAGCTCACCACCGACAGGGAAGCAGTTCTTC,CASSPPTGKQFF
few,TRBV15,TRBD1,TRBJ2-7,TGTGCCACCAGCAGAGATGCGTCTGGGACAGGCATGCTGGGTTCGAAGCAGTACTTC,CATSRDASGTGMLGSKQYF
many,TRBV6-2/TRBV6-3,TRBD2,TRBJ2-1,TGTGCCAGCAGTTACACGCTAGCGGGAGGAAGACTTATGGACAATGAGCAGTTCTTC,CASSYTLAGGRLMDNEQFF
few,TRBV7-2,NA,TRBJ2-1,TGTGCCACCAAAGGACAGACCTACAATGAGCAGTTCTTC,CATKGQTYNEQFF
many,TRBV29-1,NA,TRBJ2-7,TGCAGCGTTGAGAGTTCCTCCTACGAGCAGTACTTC,CSVESSSYEQYF
few,TRBV6-2/TRBV6-3,NA,TRBJ1-2,TGTGCCAGCAGTGCAGGGCCTAACTATGGCTACACCTTC,CASSAGPNYGYTF
few,TRBV10-2,NA,TRBJ2-1,TGCGCCAGCAGTGACTTAAACCGCAGAGGGGATGAGCAGTTCTTC,CASSDLNRRGDEQFF
NA,TRBV29-1,NA,TRBJ1-2,TGCAGCGTTAGGGAGGGGATAAACTATGGCTACACCTTC,CSVREGINYGYTF
many,TRBV7-9,NA,TRBJ1-1,TGTGCCAGCAGCTTGGTCCCCGGGAACACTGAAGCTTTCTTT,CASSLVPGNTEAFF
NA,TRBV20-1,NA,TRBJ1-2,TGCAGTGCTAGCCCAGGAGACTATGGCTACACCTTC,CSASPGDYGYTF
NA,TRBV7-2,TRBD1,TRBJ2-7,TGTGCCAGCAGCAAGAACAGGGGCATCCACGAGCAGTACTTC,CASSKNRGIHEQYF
many,TRBV29-1,TRBD1,TRBJ1-3,TGCAGCGTCTCGACAGGGGGCGACGCGTCTGGAAACACCATATATTTT,CSVSTGGDASGNTIYF
few,TRBV4-3,NA,TRBJ2-1,TGCGCCAGCAGCCAAGATCGTCAGGTATACAATGAGCAGTTCTTC,CASSQDRQVYNEQFF
many,TRBV6-2/TRBV6-3,NA,TRBJ2-7,TGTGCCAGCAGTTACTCAGGGGGGAGCTCCTACGAGCAGTACTTC,CASSYSGGSSYEQYF
few,TRBV11-2,NA,TRBJ2-2,TGTGCCAGCAGCTTCTCAGGGGCGAACACCGGGGAGCTGTTTTTT,CASSFSGANTGELFF
many,TRBV12-3/TRBV12-4,NA,TRBJ2-7,TGTGCCAGCAGTTTTAGGGAGAACTCCTACGAGCAGTACTTC,CASSFRENSYEQYF
few,TRBV20-1,TRBD1,TRBJ1-1,TGCAGTGCGGGACAGGGGGGAAACACTGAAGCTTTCTTT,CSAGQGGNTEAFF
NA,TRBV20-1,NA,TRBJ1-1,TGCAGTGCTCTGGGCCCGAGCGGGTTCACTGAAGCTTTCTTT,CSALGPSGFTEAFF
few,TRBV11-2,NA,TRBJ2-2,TGTGCCAGCAGCTCCGGACCGACCTACACCGGGGAGCTGTTTTTT,CASSSGPTYTGELFF
NA,TRBV5-1,TRBD1,TRBJ1-5,TGCGCCAGCAGCTTATACCCGGGACAGGGTCCTGGCCCCCAGCATTTT,CASSLYPGQGPGPQHF
few,TRBV5-6,TRBD1,TRBJ1-5,TGTGCCAGCAGCTTGGGAGGAGGGACAGTCAATCAGCCCCAGCATTTT,CASSLGGGTVNQPQHF
NA,TRBV18,NA,TRBJ2-7,TGTGCCAGCTCCCCCCGAGGAACGGCCGAGGGGAACGAGCAGTACTTC,CASSPRGTAEGNEQYF
NA,TRBV20-1,NA,TRBJ1-1,TGCAGTGCTAGCCCCAGCCACAACACTGAAGCTTTCTTT,CSASPSHNTEAFF
many,TRBV6-4,TRBD1,TRBJ2-3,TGTGCCATCGCCGGGCTACAGGGGTTCCCAGATACGCAGTATTTT,CAIAGLQGFPDTQYF